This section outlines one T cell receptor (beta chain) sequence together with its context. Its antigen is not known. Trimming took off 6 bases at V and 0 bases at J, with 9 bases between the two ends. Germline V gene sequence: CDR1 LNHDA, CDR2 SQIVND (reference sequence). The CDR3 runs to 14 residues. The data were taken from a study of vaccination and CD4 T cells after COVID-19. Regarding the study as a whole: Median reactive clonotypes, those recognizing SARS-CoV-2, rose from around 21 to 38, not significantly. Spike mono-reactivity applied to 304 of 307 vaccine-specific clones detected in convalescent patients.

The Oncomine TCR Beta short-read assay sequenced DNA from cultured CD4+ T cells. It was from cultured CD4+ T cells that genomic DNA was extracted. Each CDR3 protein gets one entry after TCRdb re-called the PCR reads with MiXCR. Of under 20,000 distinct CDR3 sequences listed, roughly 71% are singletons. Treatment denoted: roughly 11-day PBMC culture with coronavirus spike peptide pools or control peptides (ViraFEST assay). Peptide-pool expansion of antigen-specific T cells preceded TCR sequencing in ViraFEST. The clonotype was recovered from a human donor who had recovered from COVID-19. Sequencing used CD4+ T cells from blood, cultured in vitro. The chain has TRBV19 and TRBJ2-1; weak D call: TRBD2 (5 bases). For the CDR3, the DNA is TGTGCCAGTAGAGAGGGCGTCTCCTACAATGAGCAGTTCTTC. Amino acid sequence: CASREGVSYNEQFF.